The following is a TCR beta chain sequence with its context. What it binds is not known. Assay: immunoSEQ multiplex PCR; the TCRdb copy retains only in-frame clones and omits some. The data show 150,000 to 200,000 clones, over 80% seen once. Germline CDR1 is LNHDA and CDR2 is SQIVND (reference sequence). The CDR3 loop spans 13 amino acids. V shed 5 bases, J shed 4 bases, and the junction held 3 bases outside the gene matches. The data were taken from a study of T cell responses to AZD1222 COVID-19 vaccine. Study-wide findings and caveats: Only a handful of AZD1222 recipients, more than 5 in all, had baseline seropositivity. An increase in Spike-specific TCR breadth and depth was observed after two AZD1222 doses.

The chain carries TRBV19 and TRBJ1-2; 8 positions agree with TRBD1. The sample here was peripheral blood, taken on day 0 of MenACWY control vaccination. This receptor was obtained from an adult in good health. The CDR3 loop is CASSGTGGYGYTF. Here the CDR3 DNA reads TGTGCCAGTAGTGGAACAGGGGGCTATGGCTACACCTTC.